Reported below is one T cell receptor beta chain. Original processing notes: Reference gene primers were amplified, and this amplification served to estimate nucleated cell counts. Clones were sequenced by immunoSEQ multiplex PCR, and TCRdb holds only the in-frame ones, with some missing. Clone size and V and J calls were adopted from that table, with D and trimming inferred from the DNA. The top ten clones hold approximately 2.6% of a sample with more than 200,000 clones, roughly 80% of them seen once. The junction had 8 bases not matched to a gene; V was cut back by 9 bases and J by 4 bases. Looked up from germline, CDR1 is KGHDR and CDR2 is SFDVKD. The CDR3 runs to 14 residues. These data belong to a study of blood T cell repertoires in COVID-19. Whole-study context: Samples taken during acute and convalescent COVID-19 were collected in the United States, Italy and Spain. From T cells, B-cell-depleted T cells, or PBMCs came the material, which was cDNA or gDNA.

This chain joins TRBV24-1 and TRBJ1-2, with 9 nucleotides matching TRBD1. This clonotype originated in a woman between 65 and 79 years old with active or convalescent COVID-19. The sequencing sample was made of peripheral blood. CDR3 region: CATLNRGRGYGYTF. The CDR3 DNA is TGTGCCACCCTTAACAGGGGGCGGGGCTATGGCTACACCTTC.